This T cell receptor (beta chain) derives from a study of cytomegalovirus exposure and HLA in healthy donors. Study-wide results and limits: Apparent HLA restriction characterized most CMV-associated TCR beta chains in a later analysis.

In this sample, this clone turned up a few times. Antigen unknown. Germline V gene data show CDR1 as SQVTM and CDR2 as ANQGSEA. The CDR3 spans 12 residues. The V end lost 4 bases, the J end lost 0 bases, and 7 bases lay between the germline ends. The PCR had 60 Vbeta and 13 Jbeta primers. Clones were read by immunoSEQ multiplex PCR, and TCRdb kept only the in-frame ones, dropping some. The sample has tens of thousands of clones; around 81% are singletons. The source material was PBMCs. This TCR was sampled from a male donor in good health and CMV-seropositive. The chain carries TRBV29-1 and TRBJ2-7, with D maybe TRBD2 (6 bases). CDR3 coding DNA: TGCAGCGTTGTGCGGGGCTCCTACGAGCAGTACTTC. Its protein is CSVVRGSYEQYF.